The rows below give T cell receptor beta chains drawn from one sample of a study of T and B cells in COVID-19 patients. MiXCR was run by TCRdb on the multiplex PCR reads, yielding one entry per CDR3 protein. The sample includes about 13,000 distinct CDR3 sequences, 25% of them seen just once. The sample comprised blood. These TCRs come from a human donor who had recovered from COVID-19. CDR3s include the opening cysteine and the closing phenylalanine or tryptophan. The D gene is left open where the match is weak. Clone size is not always given. Where it is, it says once, few, many or a class for expanded clones.

d_gene: NA
abundance: NA
v_gene: TRBV11-2
j_gene: TRBJ2-7
CDR3nt: TGTGCCAGCAGCTTAGATCGGGAAGGGAACTACGAGCAGTACTTC
CDR3aa: CASSLDREGNYEQYF

d_gene: TRBD1
abundance: many
v_gene: TRBV15
j_gene: TRBJ2-4
CDR3nt: TGTGCCACCAGCAGAGTGGGTGGGGGACAGGGTATTACCCTGGACATTCAGTACTTC
CDR3aa: CATSRVGGGQGITLDIQYF

d_gene: TRBD1
abundance: NA
v_gene: TRBV20-1
j_gene: TRBJ1-4
CDR3nt: TGCAGTGCTAGCGGGGACAGGGAGGCGGAGAAAAAACTGTTTTTT
CDR3aa: CSASGDREAEKKLFF

d_gene: TRBD2
abundance: few
v_gene: TRBV12-3/TRBV12-4
j_gene: TRBJ2-1
CDR3nt: TGTGCCAGCAGTTTACTGAGCGGGAGCAGCTACAATGAGCAGTTCTTC
CDR3aa: CASSLLSGSSYNEQFF

d_gene: TRBD1
abundance: many
v_gene: TRBV27
j_gene: TRBJ2-7
CDR3nt: TGTGCCAGCAGTCCCCACGGACAGGGCTACGAGCAGTACTTC
CDR3aa: CASSPHGQGYEQYF

d_gene: NA
abundance: many
v_gene: TRBV18
j_gene: TRBJ2-1
CDR3nt: TGTGCCAGCTCACTCACCTCGGGACATACTTACAATGAGCAGTTCTTC
CDR3aa: CASSLTSGHTYNEQFF

d_gene: NA
abundance: NA
v_gene: TRBV28
j_gene: TRBJ1-1
CDR3nt: TGTGCCGGGGGCCCTGGGGGGGTGACTGAAGCTTTCTTT
CDR3aa: CAGGPGGVTEAFF

d_gene: NA
abundance: NA
v_gene: TRBV6-1
j_gene: TRBJ2-4
CDR3nt: TGTGCCAGCAGGGCCGGACGGATCGTAGCCAAAAACATTCAGTACTTC
CDR3aa: CASRAGRIVAKNIQYF

d_gene: TRBD2
abundance: medium-sized
v_gene: TRBV6-5
j_gene: TRBJ2-3
CDR3nt: TGTGCCAGCAGTTCCTTGATTCTAGCGGGGGGACGCACAGATACGCAGTATTTT
CDR3aa: CASSSLILAGGRTDTQYF

d_gene: NA
abundance: NA
v_gene: TRBV12-3/TRBV12-4
j_gene: TRBJ1-5
CDR3nt: TGTGCCAGCAGTTTAGCGCTGGGGGGTACCGGCCAAGGACAGCCCCAGCATTTT
CDR3aa: CASSLALGGTGQGQPQHF

d_gene: TRBD1
abundance: NA
v_gene: TRBV12-3/TRBV12-4
j_gene: TRBJ2-3
CDR3nt: TGTGCTAGTGGATATGACAGGGGGGAGATAGATACGCAGTATTTT
CDR3aa: CASGYDRGEIDTQYF

d_gene: NA
abundance: medium-sized
v_gene: TRBV12-3/TRBV12-4
j_gene: TRBJ2-2
CDR3nt: TGTGCCAGCAGTTTAAGAGGGGCGAACACCGGGGAGCTGTTTTTT
CDR3aa: CASSLRGANTGELFF

d_gene: TRBD2
abundance: many
v_gene: TRBV12-3/TRBV12-4
j_gene: TRBJ2-5
CDR3nt: TGTGCCAGCAGTTTTCTCCAGCGGGGCCAAGAGACCCAGTACTTC
CDR3aa: CASSFLQRGQETQYF

d_gene: TRBD1
abundance: NA
v_gene: TRBV7-4
j_gene: TRBJ1-4
CDR3nt: TGTGCCAGCAGCCGTGGGACAGGGGAAAAACTGTTTTTT
CDR3aa: CASSRGTGEKLFF

d_gene: NA
abundance: medium-sized
v_gene: TRBV6-2/TRBV6-3
j_gene: TRBJ2-2
CDR3nt: TGTGCCAGCAGTTATCACAGATCCGGGGAGCTGTTTTTT
CDR3aa: CASSYHRSGELFF

d_gene: TRBD2
abundance: medium-sized
v_gene: TRBV29-1
j_gene: TRBJ2-3
CDR3nt: TGCAGCGCCGGCCCGAGACTAGCTGCAGATACGCAGTATTTT
CDR3aa: CSAGPRLAADTQYF

d_gene: TRBD2
abundance: NA
v_gene: TRBV29-1
j_gene: TRBJ2-3
CDR3nt: TGCAGCGTTACCGGGCCTAGCGGGACGATGCAGTATTTT
CDR3aa: CSVTGPSGTMQYF

d_gene: TRBD2
abundance: NA
v_gene: TRBV7-9
j_gene: TRBJ2-7
CDR3nt: TGTGCCAGCAGCCGGACTAGTCCCTACGAGCAGTACTTC
CDR3aa: CASSRTSPYEQYF

d_gene: NA
abundance: few
v_gene: TRBV11-2
j_gene: TRBJ2-7
CDR3nt: TGTGCCAGCAGCCTCCAGGGACCTTTCGGCTACGAGCAGTACTTC
CDR3aa: CASSLQGPFGYEQYF

d_gene: NA
abundance: few
v_gene: TRBV12-3/TRBV12-4
j_gene: TRBJ1-5
CDR3nt: TGTGCCAGCAGTTTGGGGACCGCCTATCAGCCCCAGCATTTT
CDR3aa: CASSLGTAYQPQHF

d_gene: NA
abundance: NA
v_gene: TRBV5-7
j_gene: TRBJ2-7
CDR3nt: TGTGTCAGCAGCTTCCCGGGAACCTACGAGCAGTACTTC
CDR3aa: CVSSFPGTYEQYF

d_gene: NA
abundance: NA
v_gene: TRBV28
j_gene: TRBJ2-3
CDR3nt: TGTGCCAGCAGTGGTGTCGTGGGCCTCACAGATACGCAGTATTTT
CDR3aa: CASSGVVGLTDTQYF

d_gene: TRBD2
abundance: NA
v_gene: TRBV7-9
j_gene: TRBJ2-7
CDR3nt: TGTGCCAGCAGCTTACAAAGCGGGGGGGCTAGGTCCTACGAGCAGTACTTC
CDR3aa: CASSLQSGGARSYEQYF

d_gene: NA
abundance: medium-sized
v_gene: TRBV5-4
j_gene: TRBJ1-4
CDR3nt: TGTGCCAGCAGCTTGCAGGACGGAGATGAAAAACTGTTTTTT
CDR3aa: CASSLQDGDEKLFF

d_gene: NA
abundance: few
v_gene: TRBV7-2
j_gene: TRBJ1-4
CDR3nt: TGTGCCAGCAGCTTTAGACACTTAGAAAAACTGTTTTTT
CDR3aa: CASSFRHLEKLFF

d_gene: TRBD2
abundance: medium-sized
v_gene: TRBV19
j_gene: TRBJ2-7
CDR3nt: TGTGCCAGTAGCCTGGGACTAGCTTACTACGAGCAGTACTTC
CDR3aa: CASSLGLAYYEQYF

d_gene: NA
abundance: medium-sized
v_gene: TRBV6-5
j_gene: TRBJ2-5
CDR3nt: TGTGCCAGCAGTTATAGTAACTTAATATGGACCCAGTACTTC
CDR3aa: CASSYSNLIWTQYF

d_gene: NA
abundance: many
v_gene: TRBV30
j_gene: TRBJ1-3
CDR3nt: TGTGCCTGGAGGGCAGGGGATTTAAACACCATATATTTT
CDR3aa: CAWRAGDLNTIYF

d_gene: TRBD2
abundance: many
v_gene: TRBV5-4
j_gene: TRBJ2-3
CDR3nt: TGTGCCAGCAGCTTGAGGCTAGCGGGGGGTTGGACAGATACGCAGTATTTT
CDR3aa: CASSLRLAGGWTDTQYF

d_gene: NA
abundance: few
v_gene: TRBV5-1
j_gene: TRBJ2-3
CDR3nt: TGCGCCAGCACCTTAGAGCCCCACCTCGGAGATACGCAGTATTTT
CDR3aa: CASTLEPHLGDTQYF

d_gene: NA
abundance: NA
v_gene: TRBV29-1
j_gene: TRBJ1-2
CDR3nt: TGCAGCGTTGGAGGGTTCCCAGGGTATGGCTACACCTTC
CDR3aa: CSVGGFPGYGYTF

d_gene: TRBD1
abundance: medium-sized
v_gene: TRBV19
j_gene: TRBJ2-7
CDR3nt: TGTGCCAGTAGTATCGACAGGGACAGGGTCTACGAGCAGTACTTC
CDR3aa: CASSIDRDRVYEQYF

d_gene: NA
abundance: NA
v_gene: TRBV25-1
j_gene: TRBJ1-1
CDR3nt: TGTGCCAGCAGTCCACTTCTCCCCCGCAGTGAAGCTTTCTTT
CDR3aa: CASSPLLPRSEAFF

d_gene: NA
abundance: many
v_gene: TRBV12-3/TRBV12-4
j_gene: TRBJ2-5
CDR3nt: TGTGCCAGCAGTTTAGGCGGTCAGATTCTCTTC
CDR3aa: CASSLGGQILF

d_gene: NA
abundance: medium-sized
v_gene: TRBV29-1
j_gene: TRBJ2-7
CDR3nt: TGCAGCGGGGTTGGAGGCCCCTCCTACGAGCAGTACTTC
CDR3aa: CSGVGGPSYEQYF

d_gene: TRBD1
abundance: NA
v_gene: TRBV5-1
j_gene: TRBJ2-7
CDR3nt: TGCGCCAGCAGCTTGGGGGCCCCTACAGGGGTCGAGCAGTACTTC
CDR3aa: CASSLGAPTGVEQYF

d_gene: TRBD2
abundance: NA
v_gene: TRBV20-1
j_gene: TRBJ2-1
CDR3nt: TGCAGTGCTAGAGATGCAGTGGGACTAGCGGGAGGATCCTACAATGAGCAGTTCTTC
CDR3aa: CSARDAVGLAGGSYNEQFF

d_gene: TRBD1
abundance: many
v_gene: TRBV5-5
j_gene: TRBJ2-2
CDR3nt: TGTGCCAGCAGCCCCCGGACAGGGGTGGGCACCGGGGAGCTGTTTTTT
CDR3aa: CASSPRTGVGTGELFF

d_gene: NA
abundance: NA
v_gene: TRBV12-5
j_gene: TRBJ2-5
CDR3nt: TGTGCTAGTGGTTTGAATGAAGGGGGGCAAGAGACCCAGTACTTC
CDR3aa: CASGLNEGGQETQYF

d_gene: NA
abundance: medium-sized
v_gene: TRBV30
j_gene: TRBJ2-7
CDR3nt: TGTGCCTGGAGTGTACGCGGACGCCGCCACGAGCAGTACTTC
CDR3aa: CAWSVRGRRHEQYF

d_gene: TRBD1
abundance: many
v_gene: TRBV27
j_gene: TRBJ1-4
CDR3nt: TGTGCCACCGGGTACGGACAGGCGAATGAAAAACTGTTTTTT
CDR3aa: CATGYGQANEKLFF

d_gene: NA
abundance: NA
v_gene: TRBV7-9
j_gene: TRBJ1-3
CDR3nt: TGTGCCAGCAGCTCCTTTACAGGATCTGGAAACACCATATATTTT
CDR3aa: CASSSFTGSGNTIYF

d_gene: TRBD1
abundance: NA
v_gene: TRBV7-2
j_gene: TRBJ1-2
CDR3nt: TGTGCCAGCAGCTCTCAGGTGGGACAGGGGAACGGCTACACCTTC
CDR3aa: CASSSQVGQGNGYTF

d_gene: TRBD1
abundance: many
v_gene: TRBV11-1
j_gene: TRBJ1-5
CDR3nt: TGTGCCAGCAGCCCAAAAGTCGGCAGGGGGCGGCAGCCCCAGCATTTT
CDR3aa: CASSPKVGRGRQPQHF

d_gene: NA
abundance: medium-sized
v_gene: TRBV5-4
j_gene: TRBJ2-3
CDR3nt: TGTGCCAGCAGCTTGTTTCATGGCGGGCAAACAGATACGCAGTATTTT
CDR3aa: CASSLFHGGQTDTQYF

d_gene: TRBD2
abundance: once
v_gene: TRBV4-2
j_gene: TRBJ2-1
CDR3nt: TGTGCCAGCAGCCAAGAGACAGCGGGGGACTACAATGAGCAGTTCTTC
CDR3aa: CASSQETAGDYNEQFF

d_gene: NA
abundance: few
v_gene: TRBV7-2
j_gene: TRBJ2-2
CDR3nt: TGTGCCAGCAGCTCCTATACGGGGACTTTAATCACCGGGGAGCTGTTTTTT
CDR3aa: CASSSYTGTLITGELFF

d_gene: NA
abundance: few
v_gene: TRBV14
j_gene: TRBJ2-3
CDR3nt: TGTGCCAGCAGCCAGGGGCTGTGGAGGGGCACAGATACGCAGTATTTT
CDR3aa: CASSQGLWRGTDTQYF

d_gene: TRBD2
abundance: few
v_gene: TRBV18
j_gene: TRBJ2-7
CDR3nt: TGTGCCAGCTCACACACCGGGACTAGCGGGACCTACGAGCAGTACTTC
CDR3aa: CASSHTGTSGTYEQYF

d_gene: TRBD1
abundance: NA
v_gene: TRBV20-1
j_gene: TRBJ2-3
CDR3nt: TGCAGTGCTAGAACCTTTTCAGGGGGCAACACAGATACGCAGTATTTT
CDR3aa: CSARTFSGGNTDTQYF

d_gene: NA
abundance: medium-sized
v_gene: TRBV6-5
j_gene: TRBJ1-2
CDR3nt: TGTGCCAGCAGTTACCTGGGGGCGGGGTATGGCTACACCTTC
CDR3aa: CASSYLGAGYGYTF

d_gene: NA
abundance: few
v_gene: TRBV20-1
j_gene: TRBJ1-1
CDR3nt: TGCAGTGCTAGAAGAGAGGGGCGCCCAGAAGCTTTCTTT
CDR3aa: CSARREGRPEAFF

d_gene: NA
abundance: NA
v_gene: TRBV14
j_gene: TRBJ1-3
CDR3nt: TGTGCCAGCAGAATACTTGGACCGAGCTCTGGAAACACCATATATTTT
CDR3aa: CASRILGPSSGNTIYF

d_gene: TRBD1
abundance: many
v_gene: TRBV18
j_gene: TRBJ1-5
CDR3nt: TGTGCCAGCTCACTGGACAGGACCAGCAATCAGCCCCAGCATTTT
CDR3aa: CASSLDRTSNQPQHF

d_gene: TRBD1
abundance: medium-sized
v_gene: TRBV6-5
j_gene: TRBJ2-7
CDR3nt: TGTGCCAGCAGTCCCGGGACAGGGGTGTACGAGCAGTACTTC
CDR3aa: CASSPGTGVYEQYF